Only one count was recorded for the clone carrying this TCR beta chain. This entry comes from a study of blood T cell repertoires in COVID-19. The table came from immunoSEQ multiplex PCR; TCRdb's copy has only in-frame clones and leaves some out. The profile shows 140,000 to 150,000 clones, around 80% of them singletons. Germline CDR1 reads SGHVS; CDR2 reads FQNEAQ. This CDR3 has 15 residues. V was pared by 1 base and J by 11 bases, with 17 bases between. Either two negative PCRs, clearance, or symptom resolution qualified Cohort 3 donors as recovered. Sequenced input: PBMCs or T cells enriched from blood (not recorded which). The V gene is TRBV7-8, the J gene TRBJ1-4; D remains unclear. This clonotype originated in a woman aged 45-65 years who had recovered from COVID-19. The CDR3 region is CASSLVGPGLDKLFF. The DNA of the CDR3 is TGTGCCAGCAGCTTAGTTGGTCCAGGACTTGACAAACTGTTTTTT.